This T cell receptor (beta chain) was profiled in a study of T cells in Graves' hyperthyroidism and ophthalmopathy. Study at large: Staff took peripheral blood when the initial diagnosis was made, before any treatment began.

V lost 5 bases and J 6 bases, leaving 14 bases between the germline ends. The V gene's germline CDR1 is SGHAT and CDR2 FQNNGV. This CDR3 region has 14 residues. This clonotype was detected ten times or more. Antigen: not known. Investigators excluded patients with uncontrolled infection, other autoimmune disease, pregnancy or lactation. Clinical symptoms, serum thyroxine, TRAb, thyroid ultrasound and orbital computed tomography established diagnosis. From RNA transcripts, TCR beta CDR3 regions were amplified. HTBI primers were employed in a first-round RT-PCR of the TCR CDR3. TCRdb ran MiXCR on the multiplex PCR reads and lists one entry per CDR3 protein. The data show around 700,000 distinct CDR3 sequences, around 19% seen once. Study-wide findings and caveats: Blood also showed most of the thyroid clonotypes that were expanded above 0.001.

This clonotype was sampled from a woman aged 45-60 years with Graves' hyperthyroidism that later progressed to Graves' ophthalmopathy. Sequenced sample: blood. V and J are TRBV11-2 and TRBJ2-1; D is ambiguous. The CDR3: CASSPYLSGNEQFF. DNA of the CDR3: TGTGCCAGCAGCCCGTATTTATCCGGCAATGAGCAGTTCTTC.